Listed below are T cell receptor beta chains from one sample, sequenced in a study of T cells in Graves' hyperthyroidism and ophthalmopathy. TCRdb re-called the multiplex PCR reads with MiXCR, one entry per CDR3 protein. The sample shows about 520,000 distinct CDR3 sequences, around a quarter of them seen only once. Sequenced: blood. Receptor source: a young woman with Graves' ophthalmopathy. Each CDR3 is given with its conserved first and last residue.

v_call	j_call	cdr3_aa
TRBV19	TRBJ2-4	CASSPGRDRKNIQYF
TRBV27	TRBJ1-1	CASSLRQAVTEAFF
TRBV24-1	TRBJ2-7	CATSGTGSYEQYF
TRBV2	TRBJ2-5	CASSAGQGQSETQYF
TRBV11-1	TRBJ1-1	CASSLGAAGDENTEAFF
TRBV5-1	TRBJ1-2	CASSGTTANYGYTF
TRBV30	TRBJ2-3	CAWFRVPDTQYF
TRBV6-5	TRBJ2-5	CASSYSGVVRVETQYF
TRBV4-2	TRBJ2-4	CASSQDIAALNIQYF
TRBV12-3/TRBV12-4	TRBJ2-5	CASRRGGPETQYF
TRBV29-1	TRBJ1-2	CSVETGRGYTF
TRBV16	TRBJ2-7	CASSQWDRPPYEQYF
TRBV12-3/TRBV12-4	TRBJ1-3	CASTQGGQGAYSGNTIYF
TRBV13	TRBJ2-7	CASSTRGAGALEVYEQYF
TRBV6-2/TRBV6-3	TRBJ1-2	CASSPQGRRYGYTF
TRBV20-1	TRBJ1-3	CSAMDRTRSGNTIYF
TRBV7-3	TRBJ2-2	CASSLTGVNTGELFF
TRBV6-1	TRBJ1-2	CASTIDRDYGYTF
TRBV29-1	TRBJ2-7	CSVADRASSYEQYF
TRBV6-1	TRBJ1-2	CASSAGRGRSYGYTF
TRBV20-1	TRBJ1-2	CSANSPLYGYTF
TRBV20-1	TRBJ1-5	CSARDATGAQPQHF
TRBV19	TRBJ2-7	CASRNRGSYEQYF
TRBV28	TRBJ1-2	CASSGGTDNYGYTF
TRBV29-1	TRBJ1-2	CSVGTANYGYTF
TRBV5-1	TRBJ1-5	CASSGGTEPNQPQHF
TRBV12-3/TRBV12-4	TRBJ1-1	CATSGFGTEAFF
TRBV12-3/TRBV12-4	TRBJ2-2	CASKITLTNTGELFF
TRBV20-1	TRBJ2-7	CSGASGGDEQYF
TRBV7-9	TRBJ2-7	CASSLAPDGIYEQYF
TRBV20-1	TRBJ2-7	CSAGGPSRLDEQYF
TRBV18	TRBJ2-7	CASGRDSLYEQYF
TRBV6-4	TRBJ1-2	CASSDSQVRDSNYGYTF
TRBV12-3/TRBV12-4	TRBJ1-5	CASSKRTGYSNQPQHF
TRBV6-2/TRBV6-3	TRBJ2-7	CASRQRVLGEQYF
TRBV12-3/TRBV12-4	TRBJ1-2	CASREDRGHGYTF
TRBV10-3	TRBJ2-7	CAISEGGGAFYEQYF
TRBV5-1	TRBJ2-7	CASSLSGQGYEQYF
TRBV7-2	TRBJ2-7	CASSLARGGQGYYEQYF
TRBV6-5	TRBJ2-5	CASSYPDREETQYF
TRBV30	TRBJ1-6	CAWSLSRLPLHF
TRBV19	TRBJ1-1	CASRQLMVTEAFF
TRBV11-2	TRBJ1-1	CASSATVGRWETEAFF
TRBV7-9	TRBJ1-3	CASSLQGNTIYF
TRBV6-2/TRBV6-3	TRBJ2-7	CASSLPRQQYYEQYF
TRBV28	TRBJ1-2	CASVSPQGNYGYTF
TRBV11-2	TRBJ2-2	CASSSRHSRDTGELFF
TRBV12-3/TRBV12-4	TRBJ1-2	CASRRGQINNGYTF
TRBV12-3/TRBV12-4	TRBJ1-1	CASSQGQGAVTEAFF
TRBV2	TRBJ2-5	CASSEGLTKETQYF
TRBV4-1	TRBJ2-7	CASSQDWLLEQYF
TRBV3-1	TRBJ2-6	CASSLGTSGANVLTF